This is a list of T cell receptor beta chains from one sample in a study of blood T cell repertoires in COVID-19. Libraries were prepared by immunoSEQ multiplex PCR; TCRdb keeps only in-frame clonotypes and omits some of them. Of roughly 87,000 clones listed, approximately 85% are singletons. Sequencing was done on a sample of peripheral blood. Receptors were obtained from a human donor in a cohort sampled during active COVID-19. The CDR3 runs from the conserved cysteine through the conserved F or W. Each record gives: D gene, V gene, J gene, clone size, CDR3 DNA, CDR3 protein. A D gene is named only where the DNA matches it firmly. Not every row has a clone size; where given, it reads once, few, many or a size class.

d_gene: TRBD2
v_gene: TRBV7-3
j_gene: TRBJ2-1
abundance: many
CDR3nt: TGTGCCAGCAGCCCCCAGGGACTAGCGGGCGGCTCCTACAATGAGCAGTTCTTC
CDR3aa: CASSPQGLAGGSYNEQFF

d_gene: NA
v_gene: TRBV3-1/TRBV3-2
j_gene: TRBJ2-6
abundance: NA
CDR3nt: TGTGCCAGCAGCCTGGAGGACTCCGGGGCCAACGTCCTGACTTTC
CDR3aa: CASSLEDSGANVLTF

d_gene: TRBD1
v_gene: TRBV12-5
j_gene: TRBJ2-5
abundance: NA
CDR3nt: TGTGCTAGTGGCCAACAGGGGTACCGGGAGACCCAGTACTTC
CDR3aa: CASGQQGYRETQYF

d_gene: TRBD2
v_gene: TRBV10-3
j_gene: TRBJ2-1
abundance: NA
CDR3nt: TGTGCCATCAGTGAAGTTGCGGGGGTCGGGGATGAGCAGTTCTTC
CDR3aa: CAISEVAGVGDEQFF

d_gene: TRBD1
v_gene: TRBV5-6
j_gene: TRBJ2-4
abundance: NA
CDR3nt: TGTGCCAGCAGCTTGGCCGGGACAGGGAAGGGGTATCGCATTCAGTACTTC
CDR3aa: CASSLAGTGKGYRIQYF

d_gene: NA
v_gene: TRBV4-3
j_gene: TRBJ1-4
abundance: NA
CDR3nt: TGCGCCAGCAGCCCTAGGAGGGTCGAAAAACTGTTTTTT
CDR3aa: CASSPRRVEKLFF

d_gene: TRBD2
v_gene: TRBV7-9
j_gene: TRBJ2-5
abundance: NA
CDR3nt: TGTGCCAGCAGCTTAGCTAGCGGGAGCGCCGAGACCCAGTACTTC
CDR3aa: CASSLASGSAETQYF

d_gene: NA
v_gene: TRBV19
j_gene: TRBJ2-2
abundance: NA
CDR3nt: TGTGCCAGTCAAGGGGTCCTGCAAATGGCCGGGGAGCTGTTTTTT
CDR3aa: CASQGVLQMAGELFF

d_gene: NA
v_gene: TRBV3-1/TRBV3-2
j_gene: TRBJ1-4
abundance: NA
CDR3nt: TGTGCCAGCAGCCAACAGGGTAATGAAAAACTGTTTTTT
CDR3aa: CASSQQGNEKLFF

d_gene: NA
v_gene: TRBV29-1
j_gene: TRBJ1-4
abundance: NA
CDR3nt: TGCAGCGTCACAGGGTTGGCTAATGAAAAACTGTTTTTT
CDR3aa: CSVTGLANEKLFF

d_gene: TRBD1
v_gene: TRBV19
j_gene: TRBJ1-5
abundance: few
CDR3nt: TGTGCCAGTAGGACACAGGGGATAGGCAATCAGCCCCAGCATTTT
CDR3aa: CASRTQGIGNQPQHF

d_gene: NA
v_gene: TRBV4-3
j_gene: TRBJ1-5
abundance: NA
CDR3nt: TGCGCCAGCAGCCAAGGCGTCATCAGCAATCAGCCCCAGCATTTT
CDR3aa: CASSQGVISNQPQHF

d_gene: NA
v_gene: TRBV5-6
j_gene: TRBJ2-3
abundance: NA
CDR3nt: TGTGCCAGCAGCTTGCGAGCGGGTGGGGGAAATACGCAGTATTTT
CDR3aa: CASSLRAGGGNTQYF

d_gene: NA
v_gene: TRBV7-6
j_gene: TRBJ2-6
abundance: NA
CDR3nt: TGTGCCAGCAGCTCTCCCCCCGGGTTTAGCTCTGGGGCCAACGTCCTGACTTTC
CDR3aa: CASSSPPGFSSGANVLTF

d_gene: NA
v_gene: TRBV4-2
j_gene: TRBJ2-5
abundance: NA
CDR3nt: TGTGCCAGCAGCCCGAACACGGGACAAGAGACCCAGTACTTC
CDR3aa: CASSPNTGQETQYF

d_gene: TRBD1
v_gene: TRBV7-2
j_gene: TRBJ1-1
abundance: once
CDR3nt: TGTGCCAGCAGCCCTAAACCGGGACAGGGGACTGAAGCTTTCTTT
CDR3aa: CASSPKPGQGTEAFF

d_gene: NA
v_gene: TRBV19
j_gene: TRBJ2-1
abundance: few
CDR3nt: TGTGCCAGTAGTATAGCCGGGTACAATGAGCAGTTCTTC
CDR3aa: CASSIAGYNEQFF

d_gene: TRBD1
v_gene: TRBV19
j_gene: TRBJ1-1
abundance: once
CDR3nt: TGTGCCAGTAGTACCGACAGGGTAAGAGCTTTCTTT
CDR3aa: CASSTDRVRAFF

d_gene: NA
v_gene: TRBV24-1
j_gene: TRBJ2-2
abundance: NA
CDR3nt: TGTGCCACCAGTGGAACGGCGAACACCGGGGAGCTGTTTTTT
CDR3aa: CATSGTANTGELFF

d_gene: NA
v_gene: TRBV20-1
j_gene: TRBJ2-7
abundance: NA
CDR3nt: TGCAGTGCTAGGAGGGCTGAGACGTTCCACTTC
CDR3aa: CSARRAETFHF

d_gene: NA
v_gene: TRBV27
j_gene: TRBJ2-7
abundance: few
CDR3nt: TGTGCCAGCAGTTCCCGACAGGTACCCTACGAGCAGTACTTC
CDR3aa: CASSSRQVPYEQYF

d_gene: NA
v_gene: TRBV5-1
j_gene: TRBJ2-2
abundance: NA
CDR3nt: TGCGCCAGCAGCCCCGGCCTCAGGGGAGTAAACACCGGGGAGCTGTTTTTT
CDR3aa: CASSPGLRGVNTGELFF

d_gene: NA
v_gene: TRBV20-1
j_gene: TRBJ2-7
abundance: NA
CDR3nt: TGCAGTGCTAGTAGGGGGAACGAGCAGTACTTC
CDR3aa: CSASRGNEQYF

d_gene: NA
v_gene: TRBV4-3
j_gene: TRBJ1-5
abundance: NA
CDR3nt: TGCGCCAGCAGCCAAGATCTACGGGGGGGCAATCAGCCCCAGCATTTT
CDR3aa: CASSQDLRGGNQPQHF

d_gene: NA
v_gene: TRBV11-3
j_gene: TRBJ2-1
abundance: NA
CDR3nt: TGTGCCAGCAGCATACCCGGGATCCTGATAGGCAGTGAGCAGTTCTTC
CDR3aa: CASSIPGILIGSEQFF

d_gene: TRBD2
v_gene: TRBV10-1
j_gene: TRBJ2-2
abundance: NA
CDR3nt: TGCGCCAGCAGTTTAACTAGCGGGAGGGCCCTTAACACCGGGGAGCTGTTTTTT
CDR3aa: CASSLTSGRALNTGELFF

d_gene: NA
v_gene: TRBV4-3
j_gene: TRBJ2-7
abundance: NA
CDR3nt: TGCGCCAGCAGCTCAAGTAGCGCCCGTGCCTACGAGCAGTACTTC
CDR3aa: CASSSSSARAYEQYF

d_gene: TRBD1
v_gene: TRBV4-1
j_gene: TRBJ1-1
abundance: NA
CDR3nt: TGCGCCAGCAGCCATGGGACAGGGGTAAGGGCTGAAGCTTTCTTT
CDR3aa: CASSHGTGVRAEAFF

d_gene: TRBD1
v_gene: TRBV5-1
j_gene: TRBJ1-4
abundance: NA
CDR3nt: TGCGCCAGCAGTAGCGGACAGGCTGGGGAAAAACTGTTTTTT
CDR3aa: CASSSGQAGEKLFF

d_gene: TRBD1
v_gene: TRBV12-5
j_gene: TRBJ1-6
abundance: NA
CDR3nt: TGTGCTAGTGGTTTGATTGGGACAGGCTCACCCCTCCACTTT
CDR3aa: CASGLIGTGSPLHF

d_gene: TRBD2
v_gene: TRBV7-8
j_gene: TRBJ2-5
abundance: NA
CDR3nt: TGTGCCAGCAGCTTAGTAGCGGGAGAAGAGACCCAGTACTTC
CDR3aa: CASSLVAGEETQYF

d_gene: NA
v_gene: TRBV14
j_gene: TRBJ1-2
abundance: NA
CDR3nt: TGTGCCAGCATTCCGGGGATGGACTATGGCTACACCTTC
CDR3aa: CASIPGMDYGYTF

d_gene: NA
v_gene: TRBV19
j_gene: TRBJ2-5
abundance: NA
CDR3nt: TGTGCCAGTAGTAGTGGCGGTATCGAGACCCAGTACTTC
CDR3aa: CASSSGGIETQYF

d_gene: NA
v_gene: TRBV14
j_gene: TRBJ1-6
abundance: NA
CDR3nt: TGTGCCAGCAGCCAGGGGGGGGCTCTGGATAATTCACCCCTCCACTTT
CDR3aa: CASSQGGALDNSPLHF

d_gene: NA
v_gene: TRBV12-3/TRBV12-4
j_gene: TRBJ2-1
abundance: NA
CDR3nt: TGTGCCAGCATCCAGACACCCGGGGGTGAGCAGTTCTTC
CDR3aa: CASIQTPGGEQFF

d_gene: TRBD2
v_gene: TRBV24-1
j_gene: TRBJ2-2
abundance: NA
CDR3nt: TGTGCCACCAGTCAACGAATAGCGGGAGGGCCCACCGGGGAGCTGTTTTTT
CDR3aa: CATSQRIAGGPTGELFF

d_gene: NA
v_gene: TRBV3-1/TRBV3-2
j_gene: TRBJ2-1
abundance: NA
CDR3nt: TGTGCCAGCAGCCAACAGGGAAATTTGAATGAGCAGTTCTTC
CDR3aa: CASSQQGNLNEQFF

d_gene: NA
v_gene: TRBV7-2
j_gene: TRBJ2-2
abundance: NA
CDR3nt: TGTGCCAGCAGACGCGACAGCACCGGGGAGCTGTTTTTT
CDR3aa: CASRRDSTGELFF

d_gene: TRBD2
v_gene: TRBV4-1
j_gene: TRBJ2-5
abundance: NA
CDR3nt: TGCGCCAGCAGCCAACCACGACTAGCTCGGCAGGAGACCCAGTACTTC
CDR3aa: CASSQPRLARQETQYF

d_gene: TRBD1
v_gene: TRBV5-1
j_gene: TRBJ2-2
abundance: once
CDR3nt: TGCGCCAGCAGCTTTCTGGGACAGGTCACCGGGGAGCTGTTTTTT
CDR3aa: CASSFLGQVTGELFF